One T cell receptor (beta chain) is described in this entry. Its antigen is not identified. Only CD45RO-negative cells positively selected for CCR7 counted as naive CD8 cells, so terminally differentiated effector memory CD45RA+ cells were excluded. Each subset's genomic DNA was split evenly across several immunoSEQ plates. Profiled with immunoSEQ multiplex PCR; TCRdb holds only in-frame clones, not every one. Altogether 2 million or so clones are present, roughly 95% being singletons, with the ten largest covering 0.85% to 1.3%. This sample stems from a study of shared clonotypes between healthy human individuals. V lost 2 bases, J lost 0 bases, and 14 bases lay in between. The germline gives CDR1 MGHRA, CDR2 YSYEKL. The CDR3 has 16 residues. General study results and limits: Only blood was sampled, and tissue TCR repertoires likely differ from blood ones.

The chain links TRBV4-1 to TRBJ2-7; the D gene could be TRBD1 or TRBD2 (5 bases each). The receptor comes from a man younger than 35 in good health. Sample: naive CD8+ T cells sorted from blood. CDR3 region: CASSQTGQGDSYEQYF. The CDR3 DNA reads TGCGCCAGCAGCCAAACGGGGCAGGGAGACTCCTACGAGCAGTACTTC.